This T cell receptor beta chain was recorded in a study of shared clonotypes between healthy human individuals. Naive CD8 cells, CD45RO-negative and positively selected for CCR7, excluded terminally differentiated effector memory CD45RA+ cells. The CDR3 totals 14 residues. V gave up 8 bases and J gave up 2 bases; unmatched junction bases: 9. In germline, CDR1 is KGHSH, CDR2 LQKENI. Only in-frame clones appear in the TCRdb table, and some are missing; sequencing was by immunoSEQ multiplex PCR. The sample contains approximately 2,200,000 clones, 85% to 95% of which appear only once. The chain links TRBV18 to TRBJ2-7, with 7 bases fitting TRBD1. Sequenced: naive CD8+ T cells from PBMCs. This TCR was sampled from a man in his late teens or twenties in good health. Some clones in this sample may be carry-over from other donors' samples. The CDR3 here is CASRSGTEPYEQYF. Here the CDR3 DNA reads TGTGCCAGCCGTTCCGGGACAGAGCCCTACGAGCAGTACTTC. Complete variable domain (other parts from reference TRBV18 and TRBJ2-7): NAGVMQNPRHLVRRRGQEARLRCSPMKGHSHVYWYRQLPEEGLKFMVYLQKENIIDESGMPKERFSAEFPKEGPSILRIQQVVRGDSAAYFCASRSGTEPYEQYFGPGTRLTVT.